One sample yielded the 20 T cell receptor beta chains listed below, sequenced in a study of CD8+ T cells in alopecia areata. Treatment: oral pan-JAK inhibitor, 5-10 mg twice daily. In each case, RNA was isolated and then reverse transcribed into cDNA as the sequencing template. The table came from immunoSEQ multiplex PCR; TCRdb's copy has only in-frame clones and leaves some out. The sample shows some 180,000 clones, approximately 50% of them seen only once. This specimen was CD8+ T cells sorted from blood, taken at week 52, from a patient treated with tofacitinib. The receptor set was obtained from a human donor with alopecia areata.

A few counts support this clone. The rearrangement links TRBV27 to TRBJ2-1, with 7 bases matching TRBD1. The CDR3 is 15 residues long. V lost 5 bases, J lost 4 bases, and 8 bases stayed unmatched. Per the germline V gene, CDR1 is MNHEY and CDR2 is SMNVEV (reference sequence). CDR3 amino acids: CASSPGQEDYNEQFF. The CDR3 DNA reads as TGTGCCAGCAGTCCAGGACAGGAAGATTACAATGAGCAGTTCTTC.

The J gene is TRBJ2-3, the V gene TRBV12-5; 7 nucleotides agree with TRBD1. Germline V lookup: CDR1 LGHNT, CDR2 FRNRAP. CDR3 length: 15 residues. After removal of 4 bases from V and 4 bases from J, the junction contained 8 bases not matched to a gene. The CDR3 reads CASGSFSRGSDTQYF. Written as DNA, the CDR3 is TGTGCTAGTGGTTCGTTCTCCAGGGGGTCAGATACGCAGTATTTT.

The chain carries TRBV9 and TRBJ2-5, with D possibly TRBD2 on 6 matching bases. The CDR3 loop spans 14 amino acids. The ends were cut back, 3 bases at V and 5 bases at J, with 14 bases in the middle. Germline-derived CDR1 and CDR2 are SGDLS and YYNGEE. CDR3 in amino acids: CASSARGGAETQYF. CDR3 in DNA: TGTGCCAGCAGCGCCCGTGGAGGGGCTGAGACCCAGTACTTC.

By frequency in the sample, this clone is medium-sized. V and J are TRBV13 and TRBJ2-1; 8 bases are shared with TRBD2. V dropped 6 bases and J dropped 7; count of bases not matched to a gene: 11. The CDR3 runs to 15 residues. Germline CDR1 PRHDT, CDR2 FYEKMQ (reference sequence). CDR3 nucleotide sequence: TGTGCCAGCAGTTCGCGGGGGGCCAGATTTAATGAGCAGTTCTTC. It specifies CASSSRGARFNEQFF.

This chain links TRBV4-1 with TRBJ1-1, with D possibly TRBD1 on 5 matching bases. V was shortened by 2 bases and J by 5 bases, with 18 bases between the two germline ends. This CDR3 spans 16 amino acids. CDR1 is MGHRA and CDR2 is YSYEKL in the germline V gene. The CDR3 nucleotides are TGCGCCAGCAGCCAATCCAGGGCGAAAGTTGGGACTGAAGCTTTCTTT. Translation gives CASSQSRAKVGTEAFF.

In its sample, this clone was seen a few times. The CDR3 nucleotides read TGTGCCAGCAGCTTGGCCAGAGAGAACACTGAAGCTTTCTTT. Amino acid sequence: CASSLARENTEAFF. The chain is built from TRBV11-1 and TRBJ1-1, with D hard to call. Trimming stripped 3 bases from V and 1 base from J, with 9 bases between. CDR1 and CDR2 (germline): SGHAT, FQDESV (reference sequence). The CDR3 runs to 14 residues. Full variable domain (rest looked up from reference TRBV11-1 and TRBJ1-1): EAEVAQSPRYKITEKSQAVAFWCDPISGHATLYWYRQILGQGPELLVQFQDESVVDDSQLPKDRFSAERLKGVDSTLKIQPAELGDSAMYLCASSLARENTEAFFGQGTRLTVV.

This clone was counted between two and nine times. The chain employs TRBV4-1 and TRBJ1-3; D gene uncertain. The CDR3 loop spans 14 amino acids. Per the germline V gene, CDR1 is MGHRA and CDR2 is YSYEKL. Trimming cost V 4 bases and J 3 bases, with 10 bases left between them. The CDR3 reads CASSLLRLGNTIYF. The CDR3 DNA sequence: TGCGCCAGCAGCCTGCTCAGGCTTGGAAACACCATATATTTT.

This clone was counted only a few times. The rearrangement links TRBV11-1 to TRBJ2-2; D not certain. CDR3 length equals 14 residues. Germline assignment: CDR1 SGHAT and CDR2 FQDESV (reference sequence). V lost 1 base, J lost 1 base, and 4 bases lay in between. The CDR3 coding sequence is TGTGCCAGCAGCTTAGGAGGGAACACCGGGGAGCTGTTTTTT. It codes for CASSLGGNTGELFF.

This chain joins TRBV6-5 and TRBJ1-5, with a possible D match to TRBD1 (5 bases). Germline CDR1 MNHEY, CDR2 SVGAGI. V lost 7 bases to trimming and J lost 0 bases, with 10 bases between them. This CDR3 contains 14 residues. CDR3 in amino acids: CASKGLGSNQPQHF. Here the CDR3 DNA reads TGTGCCAGCAAGGGGCTAGGTAGCAATCAGCCCCAGCATTTT.

In this sample, this clone turned up a few times. In DNA form, the CDR3 reads TGTGCCAGCAGTTCGCCCCCGGGACCAAATGGTCACACCGGGGAGCTGTTTTTT. This codes for CASSSPPGPNGHTGELFF. The chain has TRBV27 and TRBJ2-2; D tentatively fits TRBD1 or TRBD2 (5 bases each). Trimming left V 4 bases short and J 3 bases short, with 21 bases between. The germline V gene has CDR1 MNHEY and CDR2 SMNVEV (reference sequence). The CDR3 spans 18 residues.

The rearrangement links TRBV27 to TRBJ1-5; 7 bases line up with TRBD1. The V gene's germline CDR1 is MNHEY and CDR2 SMNVEV (reference sequence). CDR3 size: 14 residues. The trim removed 10 bases at V and 0 bases at J, leaving 6 bases unmatched. In DNA, the CDR3 is TGTGCCACCAGACAGGGATATAGCAATCAGCCCCAGCATTTT. Protein product: CATRQGYSNQPQHF.

This clone was detected only a few times. Other DNA sequences within the sample encode an identical CDR3. The chain joins TRBV9 to TRBJ2-3, with D perhaps given as TRBD1 or TRBD2 (5 bases each). V lost 5 bases, J lost 5 bases, and 12 bases lay in between. The CDR3 totals 13 residues. The germline V gene encodes CDR1 SGDLS and CDR2 YYNGEE. CDR3 bases: TGTGCCAGCAGGGGGCAGGGAGAAGATACGCAGTATTTT. Protein product: CASRGQGEDTQYF.

This clone was observed once. The chain employs TRBV29-1 and TRBJ1-2, with TRBD1 matching over 8 bases. This CDR3 spans 15 amino acids. Trimming at V came to 0 bases and at J to 3 bases, leaving 6 bases not matched to a gene. Germline V gives CDR1 SQVTM, CDR2 ANQGSEA. CDR3 sequence (DNA): TGCAGCGTTGAAGATCAGGGACAGGCCGACTATGGCTACACCTTC. The encoded protein is CSVEDQGQADYGYTF.

The V gene is TRBV6-1, the J gene TRBJ2-1; 9 bases map to TRBD2. The V gene end was trimmed by 1 base and the J gene end by 5 bases; junction bases not matched to a gene: 0. This CDR3 is 14 amino acids long. Germline V gives CDR1 MNHNS, CDR2 SASEGT. CDR3 DNA: TGTGCCAGCAGTGAAGTAGCGGGGGACAATGAGCAGTTCTTC. Translated: CASSEVAGDNEQFF.

This chain links TRBV5-4 with TRBJ2-1; D unresolved. The CDR3 has 15 amino acids. The germline gives CDR1 SGHNT, CDR2 YYREEE (reference sequence). V dropped 4 bases and J dropped 9 bases, with 20 bases sitting between them. In DNA, the CDR3 is TGTGCCAGCAGCCATCTCCAAGCGTATTATGGTGAGCAGTTCTTC. It encodes CASSHLQAYYGEQFF.

This chain uses TRBV11-2 with TRBJ2-7; D is ambiguous. This CDR3 region has 14 residues. CDR1 SGHAT and CDR2 FQNNGV come from the germline V gene. Trimming pared 1 base from V and 2 bases from J, leaving 9 bases between. The CDR3 bases are TGTGCCAGCAGCTTAGTTCCGGAGACCTACGAGCAGTACTTC. The encoded protein is CASSLVPETYEQYF.

The genes are TRBV7-2 and TRBJ2-7, with 8 nucleotides matching TRBD1. J was trimmed by 4 bases and V by 0 bases; bases with no gene match: 5. Germline loops: CDR1 SGHTA, CDR2 FQGNSA. The CDR3 length is 15 residues. The CDR3 DNA sequence: TGTGCCAGCAGCTTAGCCCGGACAGGGCGTTACGAGCAGTACTTC. It codes for CASSLARTGRYEQYF.

This clone was seen only a few times. V and J are TRBV4-3 and TRBJ2-7; 8 bases line up with TRBD1. CDR1 is LGHNA and CDR2 is YSLEER in the germline V gene. CDR3 length equals 14 residues. V lost 4 bases to trimming and J lost 3 bases; unmatched junction nucleotides: 5. The CDR3, as DNA: TGCGCCAGCAGCCCCTACAGGGGGTACTACGAGCAGTACTTC. It codes for CASSPYRGYYEQYF.

The chain couples TRBV6-1 to TRBJ2-7; D is uncertain. Between the trimmed V and J ends, which lost 3 bases and 4 bases, there was a span of 7 bases. CDR1 is MNHNS, CDR2 SASEGT, per germline. This CDR3 has 12 residues. CDR3: CASSERVYEQYF. In DNA form, the CDR3 reads TGTGCCAGCAGTGAGCGAGTATACGAGCAGTACTTC.

The rearrangement uses TRBV9 and TRBJ2-1; 12 bases are a match to TRBD2. Trimming took 3 bases from V and 4 from J; bases not matched to a gene: 5. The CDR3 extends over 16 amino acids. Germline V lookup: CDR1 SGDLS, CDR2 YYNGEE. The CDR3 region is CASSAHTSGGYNEQFF. The CDR3 nucleotides read TGTGCCAGCAGCGCGCATACTAGCGGGGGGTACAATGAGCAGTTCTTC.